This passage covers 25 T cell receptor beta chains from one sample sequenced in a study of T-cell reconstitution after alpha-beta-depleted transplantation in children. Unique molecular identifiers were used to barcode this TCRbeta library. One entry per CDR3 protein results from TCRdb running MiXCR on the PCR reads. The sample has 700,000 to 950,000 distinct CDR3 sequences; about 15% are singletons. Sequences were derived from PBMCs, mostly from graft donor cells, sampled 360 days after TCRalphabeta/CD19-depleted stem cell transplant. All receptors come from a male patient younger than 18 who had a stem cell transplant for acute lymphoblastic leukemia, so the T cells may come from the graft donor.

The rearrangement links TRBV5-1 to TRBJ1-6; D is undetermined. This CDR3 is built from 15 residues. Trimming pared 0 bases from V and 8 bases from J, leaving 12 bases between. In germline, CDR1 is SGHRS, CDR2 YFSETQ. The CDR3: CASSLVVGLDSPLHF. The CDR3 bases are TGCGCCAGCAGCTTGGTAGTAGGGCTCGATTCACCCCTCCACTTT.

The genes are TRBV7-2 and TRBJ1-4; D not resolved. Germline CDR1 SGHTA, CDR2 FQGNSA. V was shortened by 2 bases and J by 0 bases, with 7 bases between the two germline ends. CDR3 length: 15 residues. This CDR3 is CASSLQAATNEKLFF. The CDR3 DNA is TGTGCCAGCAGCTTACAGGCTGCAACTAATGAAAAACTGTTTTTT.

CDR3 sequence reads: CASSRMSSYEQYF. The CDR3 nucleotides read TGTGCCAGCTCACGGATGAGCTCCTACGAGCAGTACTTC. This chain connects TRBV12-3 or TRBV12-4 to TRBJ2-7; D gene ambiguous. Deletions cut 8 bases from V and 0 bases from J, with 11 bases between. The CDR3 extends over 13 amino acids.

There are many counts of this clonotype. The V gene is TRBV29-1, the J gene TRBJ2-7; no definite D call. There are 12 residues in the CDR3. The ends were cut back, 1 base at V and 0 bases at J, with 4 bases in the middle. Germline values: CDR1 SQVTM, CDR2 ANQGSEA. The CDR3 reads CSVEGPSYEQYF. The CDR3 DNA reads as TGCAGCGTTGAAGGTCCCTCCTACGAGCAGTACTTC.

The V gene is TRBV4-1, the J gene TRBJ2-7; weak D call: TRBD2 (5 bases). The CDR3 sequence is 16 residues long. Trimming cost V 0 bases and J 2 bases, with 14 bases left between them. In germline, CDR1 is MGHRA, CDR2 YSYEKL. Written as DNA, the CDR3 is TGCGCCAGCAGCCAAGATCTTTGGACTTCCACCTACGAGCAGTACTTC. The encoded protein is CASSQDLWTSTYEQYF.

V gene TRBV6-5 combines with J gene TRBJ1-5, with 10 bases aligning to TRBD1. V gave up 2 bases and J gave up 4 bases; unmatched junction bases: 2. This CDR3 region has 15 residues. From germline, CDR1 is MNHEY and CDR2 SVGAGI. The CDR3 DNA follows: TGTGCCAGCAGTTACGGACAGGGGGGAAATCAGCCCCAGCATTTT. It encodes CASSYGQGGNQPQHF.

This clonotype occurred a few times. V usage is TRBV13 and J usage is TRBJ2-7; no definite D call. Per the germline V gene, CDR1 is PRHDT and CDR2 is FYEKMQ (reference sequence). Deletions cut 1 base from V and 3 bases from J, with 7 bases between. The length of the CDR3 is 13 residues. The DNA for the CDR3 is TGTGCCAGCAGCTTAGACACAGACTACGAGCAGTACTTC. Amino acid sequence: CASSLDTDYEQYF.

The CDR3 region has the DNA TGTGCCAGCAGCTTAGCGCTAAGGGGGACTAGCGGGTCTAATGAGCAGTTCTTC. The encoded protein is CASSLALRGTSGSNEQFF. The rearrangement joins TRBV7-2 to TRBJ2-1; 12 bases agree with TRBD2. The CDR3 totals 18 residues. Trimming at V came to 0 bases and at J to 7 bases, leaving 10 bases not matched to a gene. CDR1 SGHTA and CDR2 FQGNSA come from the germline V gene. Based on the CDR3 plus reference TRBV7-2 and TRBJ2-1, the full variable domain is GAGVSQSPSNKVTEKGKDVELRCDPISGHTALYWYRQSLGQGLEFLIYFQGNSAPDKSGLPSDRFSAERTGGSVSTLTIQRTQQEDSAVYLCASSLALRGTSGSNEQFFGPGTRLTVL.

This clonotype was picked up a small number of times. CDR3 in DNA: TGCAGTGCTCCCAGGTGGAATGGCTACACCTTC. Translating gives CSAPRWNGYTF. The V gene is TRBV20-1, the J gene TRBJ1-2; D uncertain. The CDR3 extends over 11 amino acids. Germline-derived CDR1 and CDR2 are DFQATT and SNEGSKA (reference sequence). V dropped 5 bases and J dropped 6 bases, with 10 bases sitting between them.

There are a few counts of this clonotype. The J gene is TRBJ2-7, the V gene TRBV7-6; D not resolved. Trimming took off 2 bases at V and 5 bases at J, with 19 bases between the two ends. CDR1 SGHVS and CDR2 FNYEAQ come from the germline V gene. The CDR3 loop spans 16 amino acids. As DNA, the CDR3 is TGTGCCAGCAGCTTAAGTTCTAGGGCAATGGGCCACGAGCAGTACTTC. As protein: CASSLSSRAMGHEQYF.

This clonotype has a handful of counts. This chain joins TRBV6-1 and TRBJ1-1, with D hard to call. This CDR3 has 14 residues. CDR1 MNHNS and CDR2 SASEGT come from the germline V gene. Trimming shortened V by 5 bases and J by 5 bases, and 15 bases separated the two germline ends. CDR3 loop: CASSRDPRVTEAFF. As DNA, the CDR3 is TGTGCCAGCAGTCGCGACCCCCGAGTGACTGAAGCTTTCTTT.

This clonotype has just a few counts. The rearrangement joins TRBV3-1 to TRBJ2-7; the match to TRBD1 covers 12 bases. From germline, CDR1 is LGHDT and CDR2 YNNKEL (reference sequence). With V trimmed by 3 bases and J by 7 bases, 4 bases remained unmatched. The CDR3 runs to 14 residues. DNA for the CDR3: TGTGCCAGCAGCCAGGGACAGGGGGCGGCGGAGCAGTACTTC. Translating gives CASSQGQGAAEQYF.

The chain couples TRBV29-1 to TRBJ2-2, with a weak D call TRBD2 (6 bases). CDR1 and CDR2 from the germline V gene are SQVTM and ANQGSEA. There are 13 residues in the CDR3. The V end lost 6 bases, the J end lost 4 bases, and 12 bases lay between the germline ends. The CDR3 loop reads CSVRQGLTGELFF. The DNA of the CDR3 is TGCAGCGTACGGCAGGGACTCACCGGGGAGCTGTTTTTT.

This clonotype was detected only a few times. The chain carries TRBV7-6 and TRBJ2-1; D not resolved. CDR3 length equals 12 residues. The V and J ends lost 1 base and 8 bases respectively, with 6 bases between them. Germline loops: CDR1 SGHVS, CDR2 FNYEAQ. The CDR3 DNA sequence: TGTGCCAGCAGCTTAGATATCGATGAGCAGTTCTTC. Encoded protein: CASSLDIDEQFF. The full variable domain, in which reference TRBV7-6 and TRBJ2-1 provide the parts outside the CDR3, is GAGVSQSPRYKVTKRGQDVALRCDPISGHVSLYWYRQALGQGPEFLTYFNYEAQQDKSGLPNDRFSAERPEGSISTLTIQRTEQRDSAMYRCASSLDIDEQFFGPGTRLTVL.

This clonotype was recorded a few times. A junction boundary mismatches the germline segment, possibly from a read error. The chain links TRBV20-1 to TRBJ2-2, with 11 bases fitting TRBD2. The CDR3 is made up of 17 amino acids. Germline CDR1 and CDR2: DFQATT and SNEGSKA (reference sequence). CDR3 region: CCARGGQLAGDTGELFF. In nucleotides, the CDR3 is TGCTGTGCTAGAGGGGGACAACTAGCGGGAGACACCGGGGAGCTGTTTTTT.

V and J are TRBV5-1 and TRBJ2-3; D is unclear. The germline CDR1 and CDR2 sequences are SGHRS and YFSETQ. The CDR3 is 15 residues long. V lost 4 bases to trimming and J lost 6 bases, with 18 bases between them. CDR3 sequence: CASSLDGPDADTQYF. As DNA, the CDR3 is TGCGCCAGCAGCCTGGACGGGCCAGACGCCGATACGCAGTATTTT.

This clonotype has only a few counts. The CDR3 reads CSARALGGMNTEAFF. The CDR3 DNA follows: TGCAGTGCTAGAGCGCTGGGTGGGATGAACACTGAAGCTTTCTTT. The chain carries TRBV20-1 and TRBJ1-1; no clear D gene. Trimming shortened V by 1 base and J by 0 bases, and 12 bases separated the two germline ends. Germline V gives CDR1 DFQATT, CDR2 SNEGSKA (reference sequence). The CDR3 totals 15 residues.

This clonotype was seen a handful of times. CDR3 nucleotides: TGCAGCGTTGAGGGGGGCAGGGGGCGAACTGAAGCTTTCTTT. Translation gives CSVEGGRGRTEAFF. The chain carries TRBV29-1 and TRBJ1-1, with 8 bases matching TRBD1. The CDR3 length is 14 residues. V trimming: 3 bases; J trimming: 5 bases; junction bases outside the gene matches: 8. Germline values: CDR1 SQVTM, CDR2 ANQGSEA.

The chain carries TRBV5-1 and TRBJ1-1; D is possibly TRBD1 (5 bases). V was clipped by 4 bases and J by 2 bases, with 18 bases between them. Germline CDR1 is SGHRS and CDR2 is YFSETQ. This CDR3 is 16 amino acids long. The CDR3 protein is CASSHTQTVTNTEAFF. The CDR3 DNA reads TGCGCCAGCAGCCATACCCAGACAGTTACCAACACTGAAGCTTTCTTT.

The table lists this clonotype with many counts. J is TRBJ2-7 and V is TRBV6-1; 8 nucleotides agree with TRBD1. V was pared by 5 bases and J by 0 bases, with 12 bases of the junction left unmatched. Germline V gene lookup returns CDR1 MNHNS and CDR2 SASEGT. This CDR3 region has 17 residues. The CDR3 reads CASSRTAGTGPSYEQYF. The CDR3 nucleotides are TGTGCCAGCAGTCGAACCGCCGGGACAGGACCCTCCTACGAGCAGTACTTC.

The chain combines TRBV18 with TRBJ2-3; D is ambiguous. Germline V gene lookup returns CDR1 KGHSH and CDR2 LQKENI. CDR3 length: 15 amino acids. V dropped 0 bases and J dropped 5 bases, with 12 bases sitting between them. In nucleotides, the CDR3 is TGTGCCAGCTCACCACCGCAGTGCCTGAAAGATACGCAGTATTTT. Its translation is CASSPPQCLKDTQYF.

V and J are TRBV9 and TRBJ1-6; no definite D call. V was clipped by 3 bases and J by 0 bases, with 10 bases between them. Per germline, CDR1 SGDLS and CDR2 YYNGEE. The length of the CDR3 is 16 residues. CDR3 protein: CASSGGGVSYNSPLHF. For the CDR3, the DNA is TGTGCCAGCAGCGGAGGAGGAGTCTCCTATAATTCACCCCTCCACTTT. Supplemented by reference TRBV9 and TRBJ1-6, the full variable domain reads DSGVTQTPKHLITATGQRVTLRCSPRSGDLSVYWYQQSLDQGLQFLIQYYNGEERAKGNILERFSAQQFPDLHSELNLSSLELGDSALYFCASSGGGVSYNSPLHFGNGTRLTVT.

This clonotype was picked up many times. This chain uses TRBV27 with TRBJ2-3; D remains ambiguous. V was trimmed by 3 bases and J by 6 bases, leaving 19 bases between them. Germline CDR1 is MNHEY and CDR2 is SMNVEV (reference sequence). This CDR3 comprises 16 residues. The CDR3 DNA reads TGTGCCAGCAGTTTTCTCGGTCCGACCCGTCTTGATACGCAGTATTTT. Residues: CASSFLGPTRLDTQYF.

In this sample, this clonotype turned up many times. This rearrangement joins TRBV10-3 to TRBJ2-5; D is undetermined. The CDR3 runs to 12 residues. Per germline, CDR1 ENHRY and CDR2 SYGVKD. V was trimmed by 2 bases and J by 6 bases, leaving 7 bases between them. Here the CDR3 DNA reads TGTGCCATCAGTGAGGCTATGAAGACCCAGTACTTC. This sequence encodes CAISEAMKTQYF.

This clonotype was found a few times. This chain uses TRBV9 with TRBJ2-2; D gene ambiguous. The V and J ends lost 3 bases and 7 bases respectively, with 19 bases between them. The CDR3 is 16 amino acids. Looked up from germline, CDR1 is SGDLS and CDR2 is YYNGEE. The CDR3 DNA follows: TGTGCCAGCAGCGAACTCGTCCCGGAGTCGGGCGGGGAGCTGTTTTTT. This translates into CASSELVPESGGELFF. The full variable domain, in which reference TRBV9 and TRBJ2-2 provide the parts outside the CDR3, is DSGVTQTPKHLITATGQRVTLRCSPRSGDLSVYWYQQSLDQGLQFLIQYYNGEERAKGNILERFSAQQFPDLHSELNLSSLELGDSALYFCASSELVPESGGELFFGEGSRLTVL.